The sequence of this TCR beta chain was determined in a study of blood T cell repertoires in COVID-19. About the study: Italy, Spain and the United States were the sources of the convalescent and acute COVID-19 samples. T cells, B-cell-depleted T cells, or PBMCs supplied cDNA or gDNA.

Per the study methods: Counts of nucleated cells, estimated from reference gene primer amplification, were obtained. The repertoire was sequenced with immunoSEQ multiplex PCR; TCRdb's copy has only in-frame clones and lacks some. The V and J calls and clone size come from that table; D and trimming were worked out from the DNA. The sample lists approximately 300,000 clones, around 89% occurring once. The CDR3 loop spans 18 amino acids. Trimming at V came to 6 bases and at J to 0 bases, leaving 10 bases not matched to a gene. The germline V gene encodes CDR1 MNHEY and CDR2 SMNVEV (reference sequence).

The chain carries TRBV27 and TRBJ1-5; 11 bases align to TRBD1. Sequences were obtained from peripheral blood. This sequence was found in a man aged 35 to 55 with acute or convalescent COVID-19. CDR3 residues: CASRRGTGGGYSNQPQHF. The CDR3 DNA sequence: TGTGCCAGCAGACGAGGGACAGGGGGAGGCTATAGCAATCAGCCCCAGCATTTT.